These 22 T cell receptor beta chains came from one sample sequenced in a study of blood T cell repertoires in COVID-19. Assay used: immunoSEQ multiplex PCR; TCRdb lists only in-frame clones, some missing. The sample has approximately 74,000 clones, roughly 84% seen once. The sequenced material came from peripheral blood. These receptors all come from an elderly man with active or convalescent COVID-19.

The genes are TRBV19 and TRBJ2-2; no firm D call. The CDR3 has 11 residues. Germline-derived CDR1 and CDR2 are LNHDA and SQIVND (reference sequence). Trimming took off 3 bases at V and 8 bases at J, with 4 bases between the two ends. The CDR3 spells CASSIEGELFF. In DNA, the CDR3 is TGTGCCAGTAGTATCGAGGGGGAGCTGTTTTTT.

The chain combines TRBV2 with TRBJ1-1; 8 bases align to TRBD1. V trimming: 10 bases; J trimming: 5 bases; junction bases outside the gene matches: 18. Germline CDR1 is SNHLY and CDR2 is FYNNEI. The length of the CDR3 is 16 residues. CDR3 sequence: CAIYKTYRGERTEAFF. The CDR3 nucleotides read TGTGCCATCTATAAAACTTACAGGGGGGAAAGGACTGAAGCTTTCTTT.

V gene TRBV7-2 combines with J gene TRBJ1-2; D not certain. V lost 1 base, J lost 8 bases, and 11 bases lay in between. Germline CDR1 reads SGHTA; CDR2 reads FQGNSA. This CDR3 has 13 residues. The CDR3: CASSLVDQAGYTF. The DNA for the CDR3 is TGTGCCAGCAGCTTAGTAGACCAGGCGGGCTACACCTTC.

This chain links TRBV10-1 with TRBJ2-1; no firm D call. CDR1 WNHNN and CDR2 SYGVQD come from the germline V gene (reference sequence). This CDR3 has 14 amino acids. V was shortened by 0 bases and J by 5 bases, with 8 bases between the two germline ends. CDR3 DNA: TGCGCCAGCAGTGAGTCTGGCGGTAACAATGAGCAGTTCTTC. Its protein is CASSESGGNNEQFF.

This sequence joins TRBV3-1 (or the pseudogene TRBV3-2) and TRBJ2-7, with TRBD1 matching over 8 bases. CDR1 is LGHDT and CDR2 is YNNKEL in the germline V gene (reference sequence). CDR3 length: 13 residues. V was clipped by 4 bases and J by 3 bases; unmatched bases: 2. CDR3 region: CASSRGQGYEQYF. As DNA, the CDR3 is TGTGCCAGCAGCCGCGGACAGGGCTACGAGCAGTACTTC.

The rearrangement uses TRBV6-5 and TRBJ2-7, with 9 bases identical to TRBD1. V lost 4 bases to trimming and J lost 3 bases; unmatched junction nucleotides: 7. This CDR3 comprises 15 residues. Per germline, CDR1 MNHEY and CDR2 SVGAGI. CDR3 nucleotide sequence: TGTGCCAGCAGTTCATGGACAGGGGCTTACTACGAGCAGTACTTC. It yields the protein CASSSWTGAYYEQYF.

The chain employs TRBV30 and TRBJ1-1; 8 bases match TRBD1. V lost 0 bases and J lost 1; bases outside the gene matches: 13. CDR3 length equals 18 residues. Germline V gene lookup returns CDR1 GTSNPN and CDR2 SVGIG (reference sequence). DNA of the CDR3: TGTGCCTGGAGTGTACTGAGGTCCTTCAGGGGGCGGAACACTGAAGCTTTCTTT. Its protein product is CAWSVLRSFRGRNTEAFF.

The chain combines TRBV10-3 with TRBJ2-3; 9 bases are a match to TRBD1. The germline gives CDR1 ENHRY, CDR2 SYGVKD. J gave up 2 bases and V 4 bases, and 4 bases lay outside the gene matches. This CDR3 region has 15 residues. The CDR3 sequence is CAISGGTGYTDTQYF. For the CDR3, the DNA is TGTGCCATCAGTGGAGGGACAGGGTACACAGATACGCAGTATTTT.

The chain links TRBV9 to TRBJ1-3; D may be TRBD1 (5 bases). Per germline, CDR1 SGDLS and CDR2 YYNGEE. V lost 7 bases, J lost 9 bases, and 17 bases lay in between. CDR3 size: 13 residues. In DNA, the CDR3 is TGTGCCAGCTCGGTAACCCCCGGGGGCACCATATATTTT. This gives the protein CASSVTPGGTIYF.

In nucleotides, the CDR3 is TGTGCCAGCAGCCCAGCCCTAGCGGGGGCCGATACGCAGTATTTT. Encoded protein: CASSPALAGADTQYF. The V gene is TRBV7-8, the J gene TRBJ2-3, with 10 bases matching TRBD2. The V segment lost 5 bases and the J segment 6 bases; nucleotides outside the gene matches: 8. The CDR3 sequence is 15 residues long. Germline CDR1 reads SGHVS; CDR2 reads FQNEAQ. Supplemented by reference TRBV7-8 and TRBJ2-3, the full variable domain reads GAGVSQSPRYKVAKRGQDVALRCDPISGHVSLFWYQQALGQGPEFLTYFQNEAQLDKSGLPSDRFFAERPEGSVSTLKIQRTQQEDSAVYLCASSPALAGADTQYFGPGTRLTVL.

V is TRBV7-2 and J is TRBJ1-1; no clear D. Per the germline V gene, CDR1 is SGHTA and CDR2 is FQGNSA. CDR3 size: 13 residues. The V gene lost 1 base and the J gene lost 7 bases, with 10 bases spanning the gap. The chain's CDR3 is CASSLGRGLEAFF. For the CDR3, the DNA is TGTGCCAGCAGCTTAGGACGGGGTCTTGAAGCTTTCTTT.

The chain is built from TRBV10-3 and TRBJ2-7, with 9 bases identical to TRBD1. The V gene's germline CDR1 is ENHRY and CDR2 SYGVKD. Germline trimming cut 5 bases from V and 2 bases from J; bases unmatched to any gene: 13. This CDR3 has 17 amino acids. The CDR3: CAISPSGGTGITYEQYF. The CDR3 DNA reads TGTGCCATCAGTCCATCCGGGGGGACAGGGATAACCTACGAGCAGTACTTC.

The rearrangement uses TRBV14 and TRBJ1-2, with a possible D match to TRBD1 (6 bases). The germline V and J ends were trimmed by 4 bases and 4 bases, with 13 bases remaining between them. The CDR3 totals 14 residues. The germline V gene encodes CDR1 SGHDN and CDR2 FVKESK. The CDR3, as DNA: TGTGCCAGCAGCCGAGGGGGAGAGGGCTATGGCTACACCTTC. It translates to CASSRGGEGYGYTF.

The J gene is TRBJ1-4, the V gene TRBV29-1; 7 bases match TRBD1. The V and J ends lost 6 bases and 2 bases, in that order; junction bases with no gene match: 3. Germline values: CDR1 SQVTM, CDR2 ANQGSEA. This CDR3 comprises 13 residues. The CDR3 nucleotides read TGCAGCGTGCGGGGACAGACTAATGAAAAACTGTTTTTT. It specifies CSVRGQTNEKLFF.

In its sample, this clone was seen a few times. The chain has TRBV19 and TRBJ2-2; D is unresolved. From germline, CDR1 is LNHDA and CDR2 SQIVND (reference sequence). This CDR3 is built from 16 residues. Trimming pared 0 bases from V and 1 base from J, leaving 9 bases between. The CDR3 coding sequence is TGTGCCAGTAGTATAGAGTGGGCCATGAACACCGGGGAGCTGTTTTTT. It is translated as CASSIEWAMNTGELFF.

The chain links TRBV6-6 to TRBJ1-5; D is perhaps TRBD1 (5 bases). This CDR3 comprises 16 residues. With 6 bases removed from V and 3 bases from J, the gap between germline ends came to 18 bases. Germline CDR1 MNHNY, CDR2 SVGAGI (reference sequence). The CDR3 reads CASSPLLTANNQPQHF. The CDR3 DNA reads TGTGCCAGCAGCCCCCTTCTGACAGCGAACAATCAGCCCCAGCATTTT.

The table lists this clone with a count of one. For the CDR3, the DNA is TGTGCCAGCAGCCTACTAGGGACAGGGAGGTCCTACGAGCAGTACTTC. Translating gives CASSLLGTGRSYEQYF. The chain uses TRBV3-1 (or the pseudogene TRBV3-2) and TRBJ2-7; TRBD1 matches 9 bases. CDR1 is LGHDT and CDR2 is YNNKEL in the germline V gene (reference sequence). CDR3 length: 16 residues. Trimming at V came to 4 bases and at J to 1 base, leaving 8 bases not matched to a gene.

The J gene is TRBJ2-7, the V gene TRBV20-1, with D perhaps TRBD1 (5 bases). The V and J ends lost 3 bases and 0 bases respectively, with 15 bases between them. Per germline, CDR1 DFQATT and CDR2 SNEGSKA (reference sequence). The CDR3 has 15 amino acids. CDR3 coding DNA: TGCAGTGCTAGTCCAAGACAGAAGAGCTCCTACGAGCAGTACTTC. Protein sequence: CSASPRQKSSYEQYF.

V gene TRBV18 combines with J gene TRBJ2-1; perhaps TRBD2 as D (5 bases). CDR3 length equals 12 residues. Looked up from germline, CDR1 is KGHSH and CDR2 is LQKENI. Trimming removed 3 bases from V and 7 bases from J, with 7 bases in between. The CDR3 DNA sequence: TGTGCCAGCTCACCCGGGGAAAATGAGCAGTTCTTC. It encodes CASSPGENEQFF.

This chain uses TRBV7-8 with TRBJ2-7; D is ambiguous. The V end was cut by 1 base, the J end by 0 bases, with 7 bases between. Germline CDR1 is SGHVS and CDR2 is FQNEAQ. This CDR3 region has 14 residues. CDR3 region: CASSLGLSSYEQYF. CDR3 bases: TGTGCCAGCAGCTTAGGGTTGAGCTCCTACGAGCAGTACTTC.

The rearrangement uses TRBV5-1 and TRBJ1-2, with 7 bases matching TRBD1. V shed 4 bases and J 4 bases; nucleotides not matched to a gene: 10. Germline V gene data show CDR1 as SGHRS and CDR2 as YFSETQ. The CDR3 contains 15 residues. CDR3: CASSPDRIARYGYTF. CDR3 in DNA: TGCGCCAGCAGCCCGGACAGGATCGCTCGCTATGGCTACACCTTC.

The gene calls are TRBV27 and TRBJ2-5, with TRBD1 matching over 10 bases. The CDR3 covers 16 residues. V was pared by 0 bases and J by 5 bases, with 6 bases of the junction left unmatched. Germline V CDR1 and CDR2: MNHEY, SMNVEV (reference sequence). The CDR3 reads CASSLSFDRGPETQYF. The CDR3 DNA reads TGTGCCAGCAGTTTATCTTTTGACAGGGGGCCGGAGACCCAGTACTTC.